Sequencing of this TCR beta chain was carried out in a study of human thymus T cells. Study-level findings and limits: Use of V and J genes seemed skewed within the thymic and blood repertoires.

In the case of this clone: As yet, its antigen is unknown.

No fixed cell number was used; all available blood leukocytes supplied DNA. The assay was immunoSEQ multiplex PCR, and TCRdb's table has in-frame clones only and misses some. The repertoire holds 54,000 or so clones, with 94% as singletons. This CDR3 comprises 17 residues. Germline V CDR1 and CDR2: SEHNR, FQNEAQ (reference sequence). Unmatched junction bases numbered 9, after V lost 5 bases and J lost 1 base. The rearrangement uses TRBV7-9 and TRBJ2-1, with 9 bases that match TRBD2. The TCR was taken from a boy in the first two years of life with a congenital heart defect but otherwise immunologically healthy. Sequencing used blood. CDR3 sequence: CASSPPGSGGSYNEQFF. As DNA, the CDR3 is TGTGCCAGCAGCCCCCCGGGCAGCGGGGGGTCCTACAATGAGCAGTTCTTC.